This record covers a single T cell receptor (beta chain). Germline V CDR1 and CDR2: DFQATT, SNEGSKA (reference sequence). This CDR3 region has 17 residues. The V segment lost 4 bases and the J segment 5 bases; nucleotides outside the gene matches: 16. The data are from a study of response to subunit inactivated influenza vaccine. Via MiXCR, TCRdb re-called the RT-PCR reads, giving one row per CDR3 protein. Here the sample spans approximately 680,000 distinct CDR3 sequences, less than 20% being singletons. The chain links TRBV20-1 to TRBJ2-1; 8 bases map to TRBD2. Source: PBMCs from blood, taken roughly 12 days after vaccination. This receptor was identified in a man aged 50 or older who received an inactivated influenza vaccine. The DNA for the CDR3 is TGCAGTGCTAATCCGGCCTCGACGGGGGGGCAGGACAATGAGCAGTTCTTC. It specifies CSANPASTGGQDNEQFF.